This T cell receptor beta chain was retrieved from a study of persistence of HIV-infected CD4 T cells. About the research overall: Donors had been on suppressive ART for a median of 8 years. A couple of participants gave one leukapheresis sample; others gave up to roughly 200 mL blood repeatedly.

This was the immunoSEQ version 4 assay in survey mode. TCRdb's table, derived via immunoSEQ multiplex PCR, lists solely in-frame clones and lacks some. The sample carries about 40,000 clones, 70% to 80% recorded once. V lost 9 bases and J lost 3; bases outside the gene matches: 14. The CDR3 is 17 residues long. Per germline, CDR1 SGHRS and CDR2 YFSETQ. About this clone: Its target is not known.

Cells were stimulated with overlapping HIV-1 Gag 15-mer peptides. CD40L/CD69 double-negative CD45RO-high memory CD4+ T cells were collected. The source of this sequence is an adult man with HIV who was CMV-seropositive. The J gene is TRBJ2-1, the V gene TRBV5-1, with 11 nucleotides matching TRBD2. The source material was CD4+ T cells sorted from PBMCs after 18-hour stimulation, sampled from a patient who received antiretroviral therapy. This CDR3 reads CATNAPLLAGVYNEQFF. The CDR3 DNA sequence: TGCGCCACCAACGCCCCCCTACTAGCGGGGGTCTACAATGAGCAGTTCTTC.